This T cell receptor (beta chain) was observed in a study of blood T cell repertoires in COVID-19. Across the study: In each case, the material was cDNA or gDNA derived from T cells, B-cell-depleted T cells, or PBMCs.

Sequenced by immunoSEQ multiplex PCR; TCRdb stores in-frame clones only, minus some. The sample shows about 160,000 clones, about 88% of them seen only once. Germline CDR1 and CDR2: ENHRY and SYGVKD. The CDR3 has 14 residues. V was cut by 6 bases and J by 5 bases, with 16 bases left in between. Material for sequencing was peripheral blood. The chain couples TRBV10-3 to TRBJ1-1; maybe TRBD1 (6 bases). This sequence originates from a woman in her forties or fifties with COVID-19, enrolled during active disease. The CDR3 protein is CAISGGLTGTEAFF. CDR3 sequence (DNA): TGTGCCATCAGCGGGGGGCTGACGGGGACTGAAGCTTTCTTT.